This T cell receptor beta chain was retrieved from a study of blood T cell repertoires in COVID-19. The protocol was immunoSEQ multiplex PCR, while the TCRdb copy is restricted to in-frame clones and leaves out a portion. The data show about 330,000 clones, roughly 83% seen once. V was clipped by 4 bases and J by 6 bases; unmatched bases: 9. Germline CDR1 MNHEY, CDR2 SVGEGT. The CDR3 has 15 residues. The rearrangement joins TRBV6-2 or TRBV6-3 to TRBJ2-1; TRBD2 aligns across 7 bases. Sample: peripheral blood. This TCR was sampled from a woman between 50 and 59 years old with acute or convalescent COVID-19. The CDR3: CASSSPTSLTNEQFF. DNA for the CDR3: TGTGCCAGCAGTTCGCCGACTAGCCTCACCAATGAGCAGTTCTTC.